This T cell receptor (beta chain) was sequenced during a study of immune characterization of retroperitoneal liposarcoma. Germline assignment: CDR1 MNHEY and CDR2 SVGAGI. CDR3 length: 12 residues. Trimming removed 4 bases at V and 10 bases at J, with 10 bases between. MiXCR, applied by TCRdb to the PCR reads, yields one record per CDR3 protein. The data contain about 10,000 distinct CDR3 sequences, approximately 24% of them singletons. This clonotype was counted only a few times. The TCR sequence derives from a male donor with retroperitoneal liposarcoma. This chain links TRBV6-5 with TRBJ1-4; tentative D call: TRBD1 (5 bases). Sequenced sample: blood. The CDR3 loop is CASSSGVGKLFF. The CDR3 DNA follows: TGTGCCAGCAGTTCGGGGGTGGGAAAACTGTTTTTT.